This T cell receptor beta chain was identified during a study of cytomegalovirus exposure and HLA in healthy donors. Overall study findings and caveats: Roughly uniform depth of sequencing across donors was assumed in presence/absence analyses. CMV serostatus was the sole immune exposure data available. One later analysis reportedly identified an Asian-associated ancestry cluster that showed fewer N-insertions than the approximately 670-donor mean.

PCR employed 60 Vbeta and 13 Jbeta primers. Repertoires were generated with immunoSEQ multiplex PCR, while TCRdb's copy carries only in-frame clones and drops some. The data contain around 150,000 clones, roughly 79% of them singletons. On this clone: Its specificity is unknown.

The CDR3 extends over 15 amino acids. Germline V gene sequence: CDR1 MGHRA, CDR2 YSYEKL. Trimming took off 0 bases at V and 4 bases at J, with 13 bases between the two ends. The specimen was PBMCs. This clonotype was obtained from a woman aged 45-65 years in good health and CMV-seronegative. The chain joins TRBV4-1 to TRBJ2-7; maybe TRBD1 (5 bases). CDR3 in DNA: TGCGCCAGCAGCCAAGAGGCAGGGATTCTATACGAGCAGTACTTC. It yields the protein CASSQEAGILYEQYF.